This TCR beta chain was documented in a study of breast tumors, draining lymph nodes, adjacent tissues. TCRdb used MiXCR to reprocess the multiplex PCR reads, holding one entry per CDR3 protein. The sample shows approximately 52,000 distinct CDR3 sequences, roughly 40% of them seen only once. The CDR3 totals 12 residues. CDR1 is SGHTA and CDR2 is FQGNSA in the germline V gene. V lost 5 bases to trimming and J lost 8 bases, with 12 bases between them. This clonotype has a count of ten or more. The antigen is unknown. Overall study results and limits: Tumors had less TCR diversity than lymph nodes, more than nontumor tissue. The data were judged consistent with most tumor T cells coming from lymph node and expanding in tumor. That most tumor T cells come from lymph nodes remained unproven. Tumor and nontumor repertoires were significantly more similar in luminal-like than in basal-like breast cancer.

Sequenced input: breast tumor tissue. J is TRBJ1-1 and V is TRBV7-2; the D gene is possibly TRBD1 (6 bases). This clonotype was obtained from a female donor with breast cancer. Some clones in this sample may be carry-over from other donors' samples. The CDR3 region has the DNA TGTGCCAGCAGCCGGCAGGGGAAAGAAGCTTTCTTT. Residues: CASSRQGKEAFF.